This TCR beta chain was documented in a study of identical twins. Study conclusions and caveats: Twins shared out-of-frame alpha sequences with excess low generation probability. Possibly, invariant MAIT and iNKT cells partly confounded zero-insertion analyses.

Addition of a universal primer site occurred through template switching, and cDNA carried unique molecular identifiers. TCRdb reprocessed the 5' RACE reads with MiXCR, giving one entry per CDR3 protein. Of about 150,000 distinct CDR3 sequences in the sample, 3.5% were seen once. This clonotype came up many times. Its antigen is as yet unknown. The CDR3 length is 16 residues. Trimming left V 1 base short and J 3 bases short, with 13 bases between. Per germline, CDR1 SGHTA and CDR2 FQGNSA. J is TRBJ2-1 and V is TRBV7-2; the D gene is possibly TRBD2 (5 bases). Sequences were obtained from memory T cells sorted from blood. The TCR originated in a man younger than 35 in good health. The chain's CDR3 is CASSLVERADYNEQFF. CDR3 in DNA: TGTGCCAGCAGCTTAGTAGAGAGGGCCGACTACAATGAGCAGTTCTTC.